These 26 T cell receptor beta chains originate from one sample sequenced in a study of shared clonotypes between healthy human individuals. TCRdb keeps only in-frame clones here, not all; method: immunoSEQ multiplex PCR. Of some 580,000 clones listed, 95% to 98% are singletons. Positive CCR7 selection of CD45RO-negative cells yielded the naive CD8 cells, and terminally differentiated effector memory CD45RA+ cells were excluded. The source material was naive CD8+ T cells sorted from blood. The receptors shown here come from a man aged 25-40 years in good health.

The chain carries TRBV27 and TRBJ2-1; 11 bases are a match to TRBD2. CDR3 length: 16 residues. Trimming at V came to 2 bases and at J to 4 bases, leaving 4 bases not matched to a gene. Germline loops: CDR1 MNHEY, CDR2 SMNVEV (reference sequence). Here the CDR3 reads CASSLSLAGGYNEQFF. The CDR3 DNA sequence: TGTGCCAGCAGTTTAAGTCTAGCGGGAGGTTACAATGAGCAGTTCTTC.

The J gene is TRBJ2-5, the V gene TRBV29-1; the D gene could be TRBD1 or TRBD2 (6 bases each). Germline V gene lookup returns CDR1 SQVTM and CDR2 ANQGSEA. Trimming shortened V by 6 bases and J by 4 bases, and 18 bases separated the two germline ends. The CDR3 consists of 14 residues. The DNA for the CDR3 is TGCAGCGTCACGAGGGGCGGAGGGGGAGAGACCCAGTACTTC. Its translation: CSVTRGGGGETQYF.

This clone occurred a few times. Other DNA sequences within the sample encode an identical CDR3. This chain connects TRBV27 to TRBJ2-5; D may be TRBD1 (6 bases). The CDR3 loop spans 14 amino acids. The V gene lost 3 bases and the J gene lost 3 bases, with 11 bases spanning the gap. Germline V gene data show CDR1 as MNHEY and CDR2 as SMNVEV (reference sequence). The CDR3 DNA reads TGTGCCAGCAGTTTGTTGGGGGCTGAAGAGACCCAGTACTTC. Amino acids: CASSLLGAEETQYF.

V gene TRBV29-1 combines with J gene TRBJ1-2, with D uncertain. V was cut by 5 bases and J by 4 bases, with 8 bases left in between. The CDR3 covers 11 residues. Germline CDR1 reads SQVTM; CDR2 reads ANQGSEA. CDR3 residues: CSVRALYGYTF. The CDR3 DNA reads TGCAGCGTTAGAGCTCTCTATGGCTACACCTTC.

This clone was seen a single time. The chain uses TRBV28 and TRBJ1-1, with D unresolved. The CDR3 consists of 11 residues. Trimming cost V 5 bases and J 10 bases, with 11 bases left between them. From germline, CDR1 is MDHEN and CDR2 SYDVKM. The chain's CDR3 is CASSAGAAAFF. The DNA of the CDR3 is TGTGCCAGCAGTGCAGGAGCGGCAGCTTTCTTT.

The chain joins TRBV4-1 to TRBJ1-1; TRBD1 agrees at 8 bases. With 1 base clipped from V and 1 base from J, the junction kept 2 bases outside the gene matches. CDR3 length: 15 residues. CDR1 and CDR2 from the germline V gene are MGHRA and YSYEKL. In DNA, the CDR3 is TGCGCCAGCAGCCAAGTGGACAGGGAGAACACTGAAGCTTTCTTT. Translation gives CASSQVDRENTEAFF.

The genes are TRBV7-9 and TRBJ2-7; 11 nucleotides line up with TRBD1. The CDR3 consists of 15 residues. The V gene's germline CDR1 is SEHNR and CDR2 FQNEAQ (reference sequence). V lost 6 bases to trimming and J lost 4 bases; unmatched junction nucleotides: 8. For the CDR3, the DNA is TGTGCCAGCAGTCATGGACAGGGGGCATATTACGAGCAGTACTTC. This encodes CASSHGQGAYYEQYF.

This rearrangement joins TRBV29-1 to TRBJ2-5; 9 bases fit TRBD1. The CDR3 is 14 residues long. With 6 bases clipped from V and 3 bases from J, the junction kept 8 bases outside the gene matches. Germline loops: CDR1 SQVTM, CDR2 ANQGSEA. CDR3: CSVSGQGSKETQYF. The CDR3 DNA sequence: TGCAGCGTCTCGGGACAGGGCAGTAAAGAGACCCAGTACTTC.

The V call is TRBV4-3, the J call TRBJ1-1; D not certain. The CDR3 is 13 residues long. Germline V gives CDR1 LGHNA, CDR2 YSLEER. Trimming left V 2 bases short and J 0 bases short, with 4 bases between. The CDR3 DNA is TGCGCCAGCAGCCAATTCGTGAACACTGAAGCTTTCTTT. Translation gives CASSQFVNTEAFF.

This rearrangement joins TRBV5-6 to TRBJ1-5; D not certain. The CDR3 extends over 16 amino acids. V dropped 0 bases and J dropped 2 bases, with 12 bases sitting between them. Germline V gives CDR1 SGHDT, CDR2 YYEEEE. CDR3 loop: CASSLGGGSGNQPQHF. The CDR3 DNA reads TGTGCCAGCAGCTTGGGAGGAGGTTCAGGCAATCAGCCCCAGCATTTT.

The chain employs TRBV5-4 and TRBJ2-5; 8 bases map to TRBD2. Per germline, CDR1 SGHNT and CDR2 YYREEE (reference sequence). The CDR3 runs to 15 residues. V lost 3 bases and J lost 0; bases outside the gene matches: 4. The CDR3, as DNA: TGTGCCAGCAGCTCGAGACTAGCGAACCAAGAGACCCAGTACTTC. It encodes CASSSRLANQETQYF.

The chain links TRBV5-4 to TRBJ1-1; D is uncertain. Per germline, CDR1 SGHNT and CDR2 YYREEE (reference sequence). CDR3 size: 13 residues. Deletions cut 3 bases from V and 1 base from J, with 7 bases between. CDR3 DNA sequence: TGTGCCAGCAGCTACGACAAGAACACTGAAGCTTTCTTT. This translates into CASSYDKNTEAFF.

The chain is built from TRBV7-8 and TRBJ2-3, with 9 bases aligning to TRBD2. Germline-derived CDR1 and CDR2 are SGHVS and FQNEAQ. CDR3 length: 18 residues. J gave up 4 bases and V 5 bases, and 16 bases lay outside the gene matches. CDR3 nucleotide sequence: TGTGCCAGCAGCGATACCGGGACTAGCCCTACCCTACCAGATACGCAGTATTTT. Its translation is CASSDTGTSPTLPDTQYF.

This rearrangement joins TRBV6-6 to TRBJ1-1, with 7 bases lining up with TRBD1. The germline gives CDR1 MNHNY, CDR2 SVGAGI (reference sequence). With V trimmed by 0 bases and J by 5 bases, 6 bases remained unmatched. The CDR3 is 15 amino acids. The CDR3 sequence is CASSYSRAGGTEAFF. For the CDR3, the DNA is TGTGCCAGCAGTTACTCGAGGGCAGGGGGGACTGAAGCTTTCTTT.

The V gene is TRBV29-1, the J gene TRBJ2-6; 8 bases are a match to TRBD1. The CDR3 extends over 17 amino acids. Unmatched junction bases numbered 7, after V lost 0 bases and J lost 3 bases. Per the germline V gene, CDR1 is SQVTM and CDR2 is ANQGSEA. The CDR3 DNA follows: TGCAGCGTTGAAGAAGCAGGACAGGGATATGGGGCCAACGTCCTGACTTTC. It specifies CSVEEAGQGYGANVLTF.

The chain has TRBV27 and TRBJ2-1; no clear D. The CDR3 is 12 residues long. CDR1 is MNHEY, CDR2 SMNVEV, per germline (reference sequence). V lost 9 bases and J 8 bases, leaving 14 bases between the germline ends. CDR3 sequence: CASSRNDDEQFF. CDR3 DNA: TGTGCCAGTTCGCGTAATGATGATGAGCAGTTCTTC.

The chain combines TRBV6-6 with TRBJ1-5, with D possibly being TRBD1 (5 bases). The V and J ends lost 3 bases and 4 bases respectively, with 13 bases between them. The CDR3 contains 15 residues. Looked up from germline, CDR1 is MNHNY and CDR2 is SVGAGI (reference sequence). CDR3 sequence reads: CASSYGTLGNQPQHF. CDR3 nucleotide sequence: TGTGCCAGCAGTTATGGGACTTTGGGTAATCAGCCCCAGCATTTT.

This clone appeared a single time. The chain is built from TRBV13 and TRBJ2-2; 15 bases map to TRBD2. This CDR3 has 18 amino acids. CDR1 and CDR2 (germline): PRHDT, FYEKMQ (reference sequence). Unmatched junction bases numbered 8, after V lost 4 bases and J lost 5 bases. The CDR3 DNA is TGTGCCAGCAGCTCCCCGGGACTAGCGGGAGGAAATACCGGGGAGCTGTTTTTT. This sequence encodes CASSSPGLAGGNTGELFF.

The genes are TRBV29-1 and TRBJ1-2, with no clear D. Trimming cost V 2 bases and J 8 bases, with 15 bases left between them. The CDR3 totals 13 residues. From germline, CDR1 is SQVTM and CDR2 ANQGSEA. CDR3 sequence: CSVEWAFAWGYTF. CDR3 nucleotides: TGCAGCGTTGAATGGGCATTCGCCTGGGGCTACACCTTC.

DNA for the CDR3: TGTGCCAGTGTAATACGGCTGTCCGGGGAGCTGTTTTTT. Its translation: CASVIRLSGELFF. This chain joins TRBV2 and TRBJ2-2; no reliable D call. This CDR3 is 13 amino acids long. Germline V lookup: CDR1 SNHLY, CDR2 FYNNEI. V shed 9 bases and J shed 6 bases, with 14 bases lying between them.

J is TRBJ2-7 and V is TRBV19; D may correspond to TRBD1 or TRBD2 (5 bases each). V lost 5 bases, J lost 1 base, and 12 bases lay in between. Germline-derived CDR1 and CDR2 are LNHDA and SQIVND (reference sequence). The CDR3 totals 14 residues. The DNA for the CDR3 is TGTGCCAGTAGTTACACGGGACGGTCCTACGAGCAGTACTTC. This gives the protein CASSYTGRSYEQYF. The full variable domain, in which reference TRBV19 and TRBJ2-7 provide the parts outside the CDR3, is DGGITQSPKYLFRKEGQNVTLSCEQNLNHDAMYWYRQDPGQGLRLIYYSQIVNDFQKGDIAEGYSVSREKKESFPLTVTSAQKNPTAFYLCASSYTGRSYEQYFGPGTRLTVT.

The CDR3 sequence: CASSGSRAFF. CDR3 nucleotides: TGTGCCAGCAGTGGAAGTCGAGCTTTCTTT. This chain joins TRBV2 and TRBJ1-1; D is unclear. Deletions cut 4 bases from V and 10 bases from J, with 7 bases between. The germline gives CDR1 SNHLY, CDR2 FYNNEI. The CDR3 contains 10 residues.

V and J are TRBV4-1 and TRBJ1-2; D not resolved. CDR3 size: 15 residues. Trimming removed 1 base at V and 5 bases at J, with 14 bases between. Germline V gene sequence: CDR1 MGHRA, CDR2 YSYEKL. The DNA for the CDR3 is TGCGCCAGCAGCCAAGGGGCTTCTGAGGGTTATGGCTACACCTTC. Translated: CASSQGASEGYGYTF.

The chain recombines TRBV21-1 with TRBJ2-7; the D call in the table, TRBD2, was not verified against the DNA. TRBV21-1 corresponds to a pseudogene. The CDR3 is 17 residues long. The CDR3 coding sequence is TGTGCCAGCAGCAAAGAACTAGCGGGATTCTCTACCCACGAGCAGTACTTC. The encoded protein is CASSKELAGFSTHEQYF.

The chain carries TRBV7-9 and TRBJ2-5; 12 bases align to TRBD1. This CDR3 has 18 amino acids. V dropped 3 bases and J dropped 5; count of bases not matched to a gene: 13. Germline V gene data show CDR1 as SEHNR and CDR2 as FQNEAQ (reference sequence). CDR3 residues: CASSFGVSGTGGFETQYF. DNA for the CDR3: TGTGCCAGCAGCTTTGGTGTTAGCGGGACAGGGGGCTTTGAGACCCAGTACTTC.

The rearrangement links TRBV23-1 to TRBJ2-2, with D unclear. TRBV23-1 counts as an open reading frame of uncertain function. This CDR3 region has 13 residues. Trimming cost V 7 bases and J 7 bases, with 13 bases left between them. The CDR3 loop is CASKPQAGGELFF. Here the CDR3 DNA reads TGCGCCAGCAAACCGCAGGCTGGCGGGGAGCTGTTTTTT.